Presented here are 5 T cell receptor beta chains from one specimen sequenced in a study of CD8 T cells in ankylosing spondylitis. MiXCR was run by TCRdb on the 5' RACE reads, yielding one entry per CDR3 protein. Counted here are around 250,000 distinct CDR3 sequences, about 10% occurring once; the ten biggest clones make up 6.8%. The specimen was blood, either unsorted or a sorted T cell fraction (not recorded which). These receptors were taken from a male donor with ankylosing spondylitis or in good health (not recorded which).

The sample holds a few counts of this clonotype. The genes are TRBV11-2 and TRBJ2-3; TRBD2 aligns across 12 bases. V lost 1 base and J lost 4; bases outside the gene matches: 9. The CDR3 has 18 amino acids. Germline loops: CDR1 SGHAT, CDR2 FQNNGV. CDR3: CASSLGLAGAQTADTQYF. The CDR3 DNA is TGTGCCAGCAGCTTAGGACTAGCGGGGGCCCAAACCGCAGATACGCAGTATTTT.

This clonotype occurred a few times. V is TRBV7-2 and J is TRBJ2-3; D gene ambiguous. CDR3 size: 15 residues. Germline loops: CDR1 SGHTA, CDR2 FQGNSA. The V gene lost 5 bases and the J gene lost 4 bases, with 16 bases spanning the gap. CDR3 loop: CASSPRMGGADTQYF. In nucleotides, the CDR3 is TGTGCCAGCAGCCCAAGGATGGGTGGCGCAGATACGCAGTATTTT.

V is TRBV28 and J is TRBJ2-7; perhaps TRBD1 as D (5 bases). Deletions cut 6 bases from V and 6 bases from J, with 12 bases between. Germline CDR1 reads MDHEN; CDR2 reads SYDVKM. The CDR3 spans 12 residues. Written as DNA, the CDR3 is TGTGCCAGCAGCGAGGATCAGGGCGAGCAGTACTTC. Translated: CASSEDQGEQYF.

Ten or more counts support this clonotype. This chain connects TRBV11-2 to TRBJ2-3; tentatively, D is TRBD2 (5 bases). Trimming took off 1 base at V and 4 bases at J, with 6 bases between the two ends. Germline V gives CDR1 SGHAT, CDR2 FQNNGV. The CDR3 length is 13 residues. The CDR3 sequence is CASSLAGSDTQYF. In DNA form, the CDR3 reads TGTGCCAGCAGCTTAGCGGGGTCAGATACGCAGTATTTT.

This clonotype occurred many times. This chain uses TRBV5-1 with TRBJ1-1; tentative D call: TRBD1 (5 bases). The CDR3 covers 14 residues. Germline-derived CDR1 and CDR2 are SGHRS and YFSETQ. V lost 4 bases, J lost 2 bases, and 12 bases lay in between. CDR3 loop: CASSRYRDNTEAFF. In DNA, the CDR3 is TGCGCCAGCAGCAGGTACCGGGACAACACTGAAGCTTTCTTT.